A selection of T cell receptor beta chains follows, all from one sample in a study of CD4+ T cells in melanoma. The protocol was immunoSEQ multiplex PCR, while the TCRdb copy is restricted to in-frame clones and leaves out a portion. The table records 15,000 to 20,000 clones, over 70% of them present only once. Material: cells from a culture (not recorded whether cultured in vitro). The source is a human donor with melanoma. Both conserved end residues are part of each CDR3. A D gene is named only where the DNA matches it firmly. Some rows have no size entry. The others give once, few or many, or a class for an expanded clone.

TRBV10-3	-	TRBJ2-2	-	TGTGCCATCAGTGGGCTCCCCGGGGAGCTGTTTTTT	CAISGLPGELFF
TRBV4-1	-	TRBJ1-1	-	TGCGCCAGCAGCCAAGTTTTATTCACTGAAGCTTTCTTT	CASSQVLFTEAFF
TRBV7-6	-	TRBJ2-2	-	TGTGCCAGCAGCTTATATTCTAACGCCGGGGAGCTGTTTTTT	CASSLYSNAGELFF
TRBV9	-	TRBJ2-2	-	TGTGCCAGCAGCGACCTGAACACCGGGGAGCTGTTTTTT	CASSDLNTGELFF
TRBV5-1	-	TRBJ1-6	-	TGCGCCAGCAGCTCTCAGGGAAGCTCCTATAATTCACCCCTCCACTTT	CASSSQGSSYNSPLHF
TRBV6-5	-	TRBJ2-2	-	TGTGCCAGCAGTTACTCGAGGGGGACCGGGGAGCTGTTTTTT	CASSYSRGTGELFF
TRBV6-5	-	TRBJ1-1	-	TGTGCCAGCAGTTACGAGGGGGGAACTGAAGCTTTCTTT	CASSYEGGTEAFF
TRBV21-1	-	TRBJ2-4	-	TGTGCCAGCAGCACTCCAGCCAAAAACATTCAGTACTTC	CASSTPAKNIQYF
TRBV11-2	-	TRBJ1-6	TRBD1	TGTGCCAGCAGCTTATCCCGACAGGGCCCCTCACCCCTCCACTTT	CASSLSRQGPSPLHF
TRBV6-5	-	TRBJ2-1	-	TGTGCCAGCAGTTACCTCCCGGGGGTCGGATACAATGAGCAGTTCTTC	CASSYLPGVGYNEQFF
TRBV15	-	TRBJ1-4	-	TGTGCCACCAGCAGGGACCGAAATGAAAAACTGTTTTTT	CATSRDRNEKLFF
TRBV27	-	TRBJ1-1	-	TGTGCCAGCAGTTTCTCTCCAGGGGAGAACACTGAAGCTTTCTTT	CASSFSPGENTEAFF
TRBV4-1	once	TRBJ1-3	-	TGCGCCAGCCGGAGAGGGGTGGGCTCTCCTGGAAACACCATATATTTT	CASRRGVGSPGNTIYF
TRBV30	once	TRBJ1-1	-	TGTGCCTGGAACAAGCCGGCTGGTGAAGCTTTCTTT	CAWNKPAGEAFF
TRBV5-1	-	TRBJ2-7	-	TGCGCCAGCAGCCGCGAGACAGGACAGCACGGCGAGCAGTACTTC	CASSRETGQHGEQYF
TRBV18	few	TRBJ1-6	-	TGTGCCAGCTCACCAGAGGCTCATAATTCACCCCTCCACTTT	CASSPEAHNSPLHF
TRBV18	-	TRBJ2-3	-	TGTGCCAGCTCGCGTACGCAGGGGCCGAACACAGATACGCAGTATTTT	CASSRTQGPNTDTQYF
TRBV30	once	TRBJ2-7	-	TGTGCCTGGAGTGTACGCTACGAGCAGTACTTC	CAWSVRYEQYF
TRBV6-5	-	TRBJ1-2	-	TGTGCCAGCAGTTACGAGTCAGGGAGCGGCTACACCTTC	CASSYESGSGYTF
TRBV11-3	-	TRBJ2-1	-	TGTGCCAGCAGACAGGGGGGGAATGAGCAGTTCTTC	CASRQGGNEQFF
TRBV7-6	-	TRBJ2-2	-	TGTGCCAGCAGCTTATTAGCCGGGGAGCTGTTTTTT	CASSLLAGELFF
TRBV29-1	-	TRBJ1-1	-	TGCAGCGTTGCAGGGGCCGGACTGGAAGCTTTCTTT	CSVAGAGLEAFF
TRBV2	-	TRBJ2-5	TRBD2	TGTGCCAGCAGTGAATGGGTTAGCGGGGGGGCATACCAAGAGACCCAGTACTTC	CASSEWVSGGAYQETQYF
TRBV11-2	-	TRBJ2-7	TRBD1	TGTGCCAGCAGCTTAGATGTGGGACAGGGAATCCCATACGAGCAGTACTTC	CASSLDVGQGIPYEQYF
TRBV5-4	-	TRBJ2-2	TRBD2	TGTGCCAGCAGCTTGCTGTCTGGGGGGGCCGGGGAGCTGTTTTTT	CASSLLSGGAGELFF
TRBV2	-	TRBJ2-5	-	TGTGCCAGCAATGGGGGGCGAGAGACCCAGTACTTC	CASNGGRETQYF
TRBV29-1	once	TRBJ2-1	-	TGCAGCGCCGGGGGCTCAATGTCTGGGGATCCCCCCATCAATGAGCAGTTCTTC	CSAGGSMSGDPPINEQFF
TRBV5-4	-	TRBJ1-2	-	TGTGCCAGCAGCTTGGTTGCGGGTATCAGTGGCTACACCTTC	CASSLVAGISGYTF
TRBV11-1	-	TRBJ2-5	TRBD1	TGTGCCAGCAGCGTGGGGACAGGGGGCTCCAAAGAGACCCAGTACTTC	CASSVGTGGSKETQYF
TRBV6-1	-	TRBJ1-5	-	TGTGCCAGCACAGTGATGAATCAGCCCCAGCATTTT	CASTVMNQPQHF
TRBV18	-	TRBJ2-1	TRBD1	TGTGCCAGCTCCCTAACAGGGGGCTGGGGGGAGCAGTTCTTC	CASSLTGGWGEQFF
TRBV11-3	once	TRBJ2-5	-	TGTGCCAGCAGCCACGCCGGGGTGGGGACCCAGTACTTC	CASSHAGVGTQYF
TRBV5-1	-	TRBJ2-5	-	TGCGCCAGCCGTCCCGGCGCCCGCGAGACCCAGTACTTC	CASRPGARETQYF
TRBV27	few	TRBJ2-1	-	TGTGCCAGCAGTTTATTTGGTCCACGGGGTGGTAATGAGCAGTTCTTC	CASSLFGPRGGNEQFF
TRBV19	-	TRBJ1-1	-	TGTGCCAGTAGTATAAGTCCCCTGAACACTGAAGCTTTCTTT	CASSISPLNTEAFF
TRBV5-1	medium-sized	TRBJ1-1	TRBD1	TGCGCCAGCAGCACAGGACAGGGTTCCAACACTGAAGCTTTCTTT	CASSTGQGSNTEAFF
TRBV5-4	few	TRBJ1-3	-	TGTGCCAGCAGCTTATCCGGGGCGGGAAACACCATATATTTT	CASSLSGAGNTIYF
TRBV30	-	TRBJ1-5	-	TGTGCCTGGAGTGTAGGCCGCGACAATAGCAATCAGCCCCAGCATTTT	CAWSVGRDNSNQPQHF
TRBV6-1	-	TRBJ2-1	-	TGTGCCAGCAGTGAGGCCTATGACAATGAGCAGTTCTTC	CASSEAYDNEQFF
TRBV6-1	-	TRBJ1-3	-	TGTGCCAGCAGTGTTTCACCACCTGGAAACACCATATATTTT	CASSVSPPGNTIYF
TRBV6-4	-	TRBJ2-7	-	TGTGCCAGCAGGGGAGGAGGGTCCCGGTCCTACGAGCAGTACTTC	CASRGGGSRSYEQYF
TRBV2	-	TRBJ1-2	-	TGTGCCAGCAGTGAAGCGCCCAGGGAGCATGGCTACACCTTC	CASSEAPREHGYTF
TRBV9	-	TRBJ2-5	-	TGTGCCAGCAGCGGACCTTTTGCAGAGACCCAGTACTTC	CASSGPFAETQYF
TRBV7-9	-	TRBJ2-3	-	TGTGCCAGCGCCCTAAGCGAGCCCACAGATACGCAGTATTTT	CASALSEPTDTQYF
TRBV20-1	-	TRBJ2-7	-	TGCAGTGCGGTCCGGGGGCCGGAGCAGTACTTC	CSAVRGPEQYF
TRBV5-5	-	TRBJ2-4	TRBD1	TGTGCCAGCAGCCGACAGGGGAGCATTCAGTACTTC	CASSRQGSIQYF
TRBV5-1	-	TRBJ2-5	-	TGCGCCAGCAGCTTGGGGCTCAAGGCTGCAGAGACCCAGTACTTC	CASSLGLKAAETQYF
TRBV7-9	-	TRBJ1-2	-	TGTGCCAGCAGCCCCACCGGGGGTCAGGGCTACACCTTC	CASSPTGGQGYTF
TRBV11-2	-	TRBJ2-3	-	TGTGCCAGCAGCTTAGATCTAGATATAGATACGCAGTATTTT	CASSLDLDIDTQYF
TRBV18	-	TRBJ1-1	-	TGTGCCAGCTCATCCGGCTTGAACACTGAAGCTTTCTTT	CASSSGLNTEAFF
TRBV11-2	-	TRBJ2-7	-	TGTGCCAGCAGCTTAGCGTATACAGGGTACCCCTACGAGCAGTACTTC	CASSLAYTGYPYEQYF